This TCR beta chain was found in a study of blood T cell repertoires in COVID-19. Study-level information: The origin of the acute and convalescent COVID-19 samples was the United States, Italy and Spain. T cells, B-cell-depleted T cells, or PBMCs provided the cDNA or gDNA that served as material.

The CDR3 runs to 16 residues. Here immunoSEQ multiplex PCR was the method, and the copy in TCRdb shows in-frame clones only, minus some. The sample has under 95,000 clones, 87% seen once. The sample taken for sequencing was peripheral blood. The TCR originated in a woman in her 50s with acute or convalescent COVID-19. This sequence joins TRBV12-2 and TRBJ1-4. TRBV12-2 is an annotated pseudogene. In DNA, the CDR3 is TGTGCAAGTCGCTTGGAGGACTCTCCAACTAATGAAAAACTGTTTTTT. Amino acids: CASRLEDSPTNEKLFF.